This passage covers 15 T cell receptor beta chains from one sample sequenced in a study of siplizumab effects on memory and regulatory T cells. Sequencing used immunoSEQ multiplex PCR; TCRdb keeps in-frame clones, though not all of them. The sample has 75,000 to 100,000 clones; just under 95% are singletons. Sequenced sample: non-Treg CD4+ T cells sorted from blood. The receptors come from a human donor in good health.

The chain joins TRBV18 to TRBJ2-6; D may match TRBD1 or TRBD2 (5 bases each). Trimming removed 1 base from V and 2 bases from J, with 15 bases in between. The CDR3 extends over 18 amino acids. Germline CDR1 reads KGHSH; CDR2 reads LQKENI. CDR3 bases: TGTGCCAGCTCACCACTACGGTGGGGGTCTCCTGGGGCCAACGTCCTGACTTTC. This codes for CASSPLRWGSPGANVLTF.

The chain joins TRBV29-1 to TRBJ1-1; D possibly corresponds to TRBD1 (6 bases). V gave up 4 bases and J gave up 5 bases, with 20 bases separating them. Looked up from germline, CDR1 is SQVTM and CDR2 is ANQGSEA. The CDR3 has 15 amino acids. The CDR3 DNA reads as TGCAGCGTTGGGGGGACAAACAGGGAGGGTACTGAAGCTTTCTTT. Translated: CSVGGTNREGTEAFF.

The chain uses TRBV7-2 and TRBJ1-2; the D gene is possibly TRBD1 (5 bases). Germline lookup yields CDR1 SGHTA and CDR2 FQGNSA. The CDR3 is 12 residues long. V was clipped by 5 bases and J by 2 bases, with 6 bases between them. Here the CDR3 DNA reads TGTGCCAGCAGCAGACAGAACTATGGCTACACCTTC. This translates into CASSRQNYGYTF.

The chain carries TRBV7-2 and TRBJ2-1; D might be TRBD2 (5 bases). Between the trimmed V and J ends, which lost 7 bases and 2 bases, there was a span of 18 bases. The V gene's germline CDR1 is SGHTA and CDR2 FQGNSA. The CDR3 contains 16 residues. The CDR3 protein is CASMTTPGLAYNEQFF. In DNA form, the CDR3 reads TGTGCCAGCATGACTACCCCCGGGCTCGCCTACAATGAGCAGTTCTTC.

CDR3 residues: CASSYSRPQETQYF. The CDR3 DNA sequence: TGTGCCAGCAGTTACTCGCGGCCCCAAGAGACCCAGTACTTC. V usage is TRBV6-5 and J usage is TRBJ2-5; D not certain. The CDR3 length is 14 residues. Trimming took off 0 bases at V and 1 base at J, with 6 bases between the two ends. Germline-derived CDR1 and CDR2 are MNHEY and SVGAGI.

This clone has just one count. The J gene is TRBJ2-2, the V gene TRBV6-6; no clear D gene. Trimming pared 6 bases from V and 0 bases from J, leaving 8 bases between. Germline V CDR1 and CDR2: MNHNY, SVGAGI (reference sequence). CDR3 length: 14 residues. The chain's CDR3 is CASRGRANTGELFF. CDR3 sequence (DNA): TGTGCCAGCAGAGGTAGGGCGAACACCGGGGAGCTGTTTTTT.

This clone appeared a few times. The chain combines TRBV6-6 with TRBJ1-3; 7 bases fit TRBD1. The CDR3 length is 14 residues. With V trimmed by 5 bases and J by 0 bases, 1 base remained unmatched. Germline V gives CDR1 MNHNY, CDR2 SVGAGI (reference sequence). CDR3 bases: TGTGCCAGCAGTCGGGACAGCTCTGGAAACACCATATATTTT. It yields the protein CASSRDSSGNTIYF.

This clone was counted a few times. The chain has TRBV11-2 and TRBJ2-1; 7 bases align to TRBD2. CDR3 size: 15 residues. V was clipped by 2 bases and J by 4 bases; unmatched bases: 5. The V gene's germline CDR1 is SGHAT and CDR2 FQNNGV. CDR3 amino acids: CASSLQLASYNEQFF. CDR3 in DNA: TGTGCCAGCAGCTTACAACTAGCGAGTTACAATGAGCAGTTCTTC.

The rearrangement uses TRBV7-9 and TRBJ2-7; 7 bases are shared with TRBD2. CDR3 length: 17 amino acids. With 5 bases clipped from V and 6 bases from J, the junction kept 19 bases outside the gene matches. Germline V gene data show CDR1 as SEHNR and CDR2 as FQNEAQ (reference sequence). The DNA for the CDR3 is TGTGCCAGCAGCAGCCCGGGGACTACAATTAGGACCGGCGAGCAGTACTTC. This encodes CASSSPGTTIRTGEQYF. The full variable domain, completed using reference TRBV7-9 and TRBJ2-7, is DTGVSQNPRHKITKRGQNVTFRCDPISEHNRLYWYRQTLGQGPEFLTYFQNEAQLEKSRLLSDRFSAERPKGSFSTLEIQRTEQGDSAMYLCASSSPGTTIRTGEQYFGPGTRLTVT.

The chain carries TRBV28 and TRBJ1-5; no firm D call. This CDR3 is built from 12 residues. The ends were cut back, 2 bases at V and 6 bases at J, with 5 bases in the middle. CDR1 and CDR2 from the germline V gene are MDHEN and SYDVKM. CDR3 bases: TGTGCCAGCAGTTTAGAGGGTCAGCCCCAGCATTTT. Translating gives CASSLEGQPQHF.

The genes are TRBV27 and TRBJ1-1, with a weak D call TRBD1 (5 bases). The CDR3 runs to 16 residues. Germline assignment: CDR1 MNHEY and CDR2 SMNVEV (reference sequence). The germline V and J ends were trimmed by 3 bases and 1 base, with 15 bases remaining between them. Written as DNA, the CDR3 is TGTGCCAGCAGTTTGATTCCCACAGGTGGGAACACTGAAGCTTTCTTT. Its protein product is CASSLIPTGGNTEAFF.

Concerning this clone itself: The sample contains more than one DNA sequence encoding this CDR3. The chain couples TRBV2 to TRBJ2-3; no clear D. The CDR3 runs to 12 residues. Germline CDR1 SNHLY, CDR2 FYNNEI. V was pared by 4 bases and J by 2 bases, with 4 bases between. This CDR3 reads CASSVSTDTQYF. The CDR3 DNA is TGTGCCAGCAGTGTTTCCACAGATACGCAGTATTTT.

This rearrangement joins TRBV29-1 to TRBJ2-7, with 10 bases lining up with TRBD1. Losses at the gene ends were 6 bases for V and 1 base for J; bases not matched to a gene: 6. Germline CDR1 reads SQVTM; CDR2 reads ANQGSEA. CDR3 length equals 14 residues. The CDR3 loop reads CSVIRDRGSYEQYF. The CDR3 region has the DNA TGCAGCGTGATCCGGGACAGGGGATCCTACGAGCAGTACTTC.

This clone showed up just once. The conserved phenylalanine or tryptophan is not found at the CDR3 terminus, so this likely reflects a read error. The chain couples TRBV18 to TRBJ1-1; D remains ambiguous. CDR1 is KGHSH and CDR2 is LQKENI in the germline V gene. Trimming removed 0 bases from V and 4 bases from J, with 6 bases in between. The CDR3 has 13 residues. The CDR3 reads CASSPPGSTEAFL. DNA of the CDR3: TGTGCCAGCTCACCACCCGGGTCCACTGAAGCTTTCCTT.

CDR3 in amino acids: CSVSGLADFYGYTF. CDR3 bases: TGCAGCGTCAGCGGGCTGGCCGACTTTTATGGCTACACCTTC. The chain carries TRBV29-1 and TRBJ1-2; D ambiguous. There are 14 residues in the CDR3. Germline V lookup: CDR1 SQVTM, CDR2 ANQGSEA. The V and J ends lost 6 bases and 5 bases respectively, with 19 bases between them.